This T cell receptor (beta chain) originates from a study of blood T cell repertoires in COVID-19. Study processing details: Estimates of nucleated cell counts were drawn from the amplification of reference gene primers. The protocol was immunoSEQ multiplex PCR, while the TCRdb copy is restricted to in-frame clones and leaves out a portion. The DNA was the basis for D and trimming; V, J and clone size are from that table. Among some 200,000 clones listed, 80% to 85% were seen once. Germline CDR1 and CDR2: MNHEY and SMNVEV (reference sequence). CDR3 length equals 14 residues. V lost 4 bases and J lost 13; bases outside the gene matches: 4.

The chain uses TRBV27 and TRBJ2-1; TRBD2 matches 16 bases. Sequencing used peripheral blood. The sequence was obtained from a woman at least 80 years old with COVID-19, enrolled during active disease. The CDR3 sequence is CASSSGLAGGPQFF. DNA for the CDR3: TGTGCCAGCAGTTCGGGACTAGCGGGGGGGCCACAGTTCTTC.